The 26 T cell receptor beta chains in this list originate from one sample, sequenced in a study of blood T cell repertoires in COVID-19. Clones were read by immunoSEQ multiplex PCR, and TCRdb kept only the in-frame ones, dropping some. The table has roughly 250,000 clones, about 80% seen once; the top ten hold about 15%. Sequences were obtained from peripheral blood. The origin of the receptors is a person between 65 and 80 years old with COVID-19, enrolled during active disease.

The V call is TRBV5-1, the J call TRBJ2-7, with TRBD2 identical over 9 bases. Germline V gives CDR1 SGHRS, CDR2 YFSETQ. CDR3 size: 15 residues. J gave up 0 bases and V 3 bases, and 4 bases lay outside the gene matches. CDR3 sequence: CASSSIAGASYEQYF. The CDR3 DNA is TGCGCCAGCAGCTCTATAGCGGGAGCCTCCTACGAGCAGTACTTC.

The rearrangement uses TRBV7-3 and TRBJ2-1, with TRBD2 identical over 7 bases. This CDR3 region has 16 residues. The germline CDR1 and CDR2 sequences are SGHTA and FQGTGA. J was trimmed by 4 bases and V by 4 bases; bases with no gene match: 10. CDR3 sequence: CASSSISGRIYNEQFF. In DNA form, the CDR3 reads TGTGCCAGCAGCTCCATCTCCGGGAGGATTTACAATGAGCAGTTCTTC.

The chain joins TRBV12-3 or TRBV12-4 to TRBJ1-2, with 7 positions matching TRBD1. V dropped 6 bases and J dropped 8; count of bases not matched to a gene: 6. This CDR3 region has 12 residues. CDR3 nucleotides: TGTGCCAGCAGCTATAAGGGGGCCGGCTACACCTTC. Its protein is CASSYKGAGYTF.

The chain joins TRBV3-1 (or the pseudogene TRBV3-2) to TRBJ2-4; 13 bases fit TRBD2. The CDR3 loop spans 20 amino acids. CDR1 is LGHDT and CDR2 is YNNKEL in the germline V gene (reference sequence). V shed 6 bases and J 1 base; nucleotides not matched to a gene: 15. The CDR3 region has the DNA TGTGCCAGCAGTCCGGGTTTGGGACTAGCGGGAAACTGGGCCAAAAACATTCAGTACTTC. Its translation: CASSPGLGLAGNWAKNIQYF.

The chain joins TRBV5-1 to TRBJ1-3, with D possibly TRBD1 on 5 matching bases. The CDR3 covers 17 residues. Germline assignment: CDR1 SGHRS and CDR2 YFSETQ. V dropped 1 base and J dropped 1 base, with 15 bases sitting between them. CDR3 nucleotides: TGCGCCAGCAGCTTGTTAGGGGCCTTACAGTCTGGAAACACCATATATTTT. The encoded protein is CASSLLGALQSGNTIYF.

This chain links TRBV30 with TRBJ1-6; perhaps TRBD1 as D (6 bases). V shed 4 bases and J shed 9 bases, with 22 bases lying between them. The germline CDR1 and CDR2 sequences are GTSNPN and SVGIG (reference sequence). This CDR3 is 16 amino acids long. The CDR3 sequence: CAWNHHSRGGGSPLHF. The CDR3 DNA sequence: TGTGCCTGGAACCACCACAGTAGGGGAGGGGGTTCACCCCTCCACTTT.

The chain joins TRBV5-5 to TRBJ2-6; D uncertain. CDR1 SGHKS and CDR2 YYEKEE come from the germline V gene (reference sequence). The CDR3 spans 15 residues. Trimming left V 4 bases short and J 0 bases short, with 8 bases between. The CDR3 nucleotides are TGTGCCAGCAGCCCCTCCCCCTCTGGGGCCAACGTCCTGACTTTC. Amino acid sequence: CASSPSPSGANVLTF.

The CDR3: CASRPPGLATEQYF. In DNA, the CDR3 is TGTGCCAGCAGACCCCCGGGACTGGCAACCGAGCAGTACTTC. The chain links TRBV28 to TRBJ2-7, with D possibly being TRBD2 (6 bases). V lost 6 bases and J lost 6, with 18 bases in between. This CDR3 has 14 amino acids. Germline V gene sequence: CDR1 MDHEN, CDR2 SYDVKM.

The rearrangement uses TRBV19 and TRBJ2-7, with a tentative D call TRBD1 (6 bases). V dropped 8 bases and J dropped 5 bases, with 19 bases sitting between them. Germline-derived CDR1 and CDR2 are LNHDA and SQIVND (reference sequence). This CDR3 is 14 amino acids long. This CDR3 is CASGVQGTWDEQYF. The CDR3 DNA sequence: TGTGCCAGTGGGGTACAGGGTACTTGGGACGAGCAGTACTTC.

The sample holds one count of this clone. The chain links TRBV27 to TRBJ2-7; D gene uncertain. Germline CDR1 and CDR2: MNHEY and SMNVEV (reference sequence). CDR3 length: 10 residues. Trimming removed 8 bases from V and 5 bases from J, with 7 bases in between. The DNA of the CDR3 is TGTGCCAGCGGCGGCCACGAGCAGTACTTC. Its translation: CASGGHEQYF.

V is TRBV12-3 or TRBV12-4 and J is TRBJ1-2; 7 bases align to TRBD1. This CDR3 is 13 amino acids long. V shed 7 bases, J shed 4 bases, and the junction held 6 bases outside the gene matches. CDR3 sequence: CASTSTGTYGYTF. The CDR3 nucleotides are TGTGCCAGCACCTCGACAGGGACCTATGGCTACACCTTC.

The rearrangement links TRBV4-3 to TRBJ1-3; D ambiguous. The V end was cut by 4 bases, the J end by 4 bases, with 17 bases between. Germline lookup yields CDR1 LGHNA and CDR2 YSLEER. The CDR3 runs to 16 residues. This CDR3 is CASSLHLRTEGNTIYF. As DNA, the CDR3 is TGCGCCAGCAGCCTACACCTACGGACTGAAGGAAACACCATATATTTT.

The gene calls are TRBV13 and TRBJ2-5; 10 bases line up with TRBD2. CDR1 is PRHDT and CDR2 is FYEKMQ in the germline V gene (reference sequence). The CDR3 length is 16 residues. The trim removed 0 bases at V and 1 base at J, leaving 2 bases unmatched. CDR3 amino acids: CASSLGAGGLQETQYF. CDR3 DNA sequence: TGTGCCAGCAGCTTAGGAGCGGGGGGGCTCCAAGAGACCCAGTACTTC.

The rearrangement joins TRBV7-8 to TRBJ1-6; no definite D call. Trimming took off 0 bases at V and 10 bases at J, with 16 bases between the two ends. Per germline, CDR1 SGHVS and CDR2 FQNEAQ. This CDR3 spans 16 amino acids. The CDR3, as DNA: TGTGCCAGCAGCTTAGCGCGGGGTATAGGCGGCTCACCCCTCCACTTT. Protein: CASSLARGIGGSPLHF.

This clone was counted a single time. The chain combines TRBV12-3 or TRBV12-4 with TRBJ1-5, with no clear D. CDR3 size: 11 residues. V lost 9 bases and J 9 bases, leaving 12 bases between the germline ends. The CDR3 region is CARGPPGPQHF. The CDR3 DNA reads TGTGCCAGGGGTCCCCCGGGGCCCCAGCATTTT.

This sequence joins TRBV19 and TRBJ2-1; TRBD2 matches at 10 bases. The CDR3 loop spans 15 amino acids. From germline, CDR1 is LNHDA and CDR2 SQIVND (reference sequence). V shed 5 bases, J shed 5 bases, and the junction held 6 bases outside the gene matches. CDR3 sequence reads: CASSVSSGGHNEQFF. The DNA for the CDR3 is TGTGCCAGTAGTGTTTCTAGCGGGGGTCACAATGAGCAGTTCTTC.

V and J are TRBV6-5 and TRBJ1-1, with D unresolved. Germline V CDR1 and CDR2: MNHEY, SVGAGI. The CDR3 runs 12 residues. V was shortened by 2 bases and J by 1 base, with 2 bases between the two germline ends. The CDR3 here is CASSYRNTEAFF. CDR3 DNA: TGTGCCAGCAGTTACCGGAACACTGAAGCTTTCTTT.

The chain joins TRBV28 to TRBJ1-3, with TRBD1 as a possible D gene (6 bases). The CDR3 is made up of 14 amino acids. Germline lookup yields CDR1 MDHEN and CDR2 SYDVKM. Deletions cut 6 bases from V and 2 bases from J, with 11 bases between. CDR3 bases: TGTGCCAGCAGCCCTGACAGGACTGGAAACACCATATATTTT. Encoded protein: CASSPDRTGNTIYF.

The V call is TRBV4-3, the J call TRBJ1-1; 10 bases are a match to TRBD1. The CDR3 is made up of 14 amino acids. The J segment lost 6 bases and the V segment lost 5 bases, leaving 6 bases of the junction unmatched. The V gene's germline CDR1 is LGHNA and CDR2 YSLEER. CDR3 in amino acids: CASSAGQGVAEAFF. In DNA form, the CDR3 reads TGCGCCAGCAGCGCCGGACAGGGGGTGGCTGAAGCTTTCTTT.

This clone appeared a few times. The CDR3 is CASSRPGTYTYEQYF. The CDR3, as DNA: TGTGCCAGCAGCCGACCCGGGACATACACCTACGAGCAGTACTTC. The chain uses TRBV16 and TRBJ2-7, with D possibly being TRBD1 (6 bases). The CDR3 extends over 15 amino acids. The V end was cut by 4 bases, the J end by 2 bases, with 15 bases between. Germline lookup yields CDR1 KGHSY and CDR2 FQNENV.

The chain is built from TRBV12-3 or TRBV12-4 and TRBJ1-1; tentative D call: TRBD1 (6 bases). This CDR3 spans 13 amino acids. The germline V and J ends were trimmed by 3 bases and 4 bases, with 9 bases remaining between them. The CDR3 DNA reads as TGTGCCAGCAGTTTCAGGGGACGCACTGAAGCTTTCTTT. As protein: CASSFRGRTEAFF.

The chain carries TRBV4-3 and TRBJ1-5, with TRBD1 matching 9 bases. This CDR3 is 14 amino acids long. The V gene's germline CDR1 is LGHNA and CDR2 YSLEER. V shed 3 bases, J shed 4 bases, and the junction held 1 base outside the gene matches. CDR3 loop: CASSQGQGNQPQHF. CDR3 sequence (DNA): TGCGCCAGCAGCCAGGGACAGGGAAATCAGCCCCAGCATTTT.

The chain combines TRBV11-1 with TRBJ2-5; no firm D call. CDR1 is SGHAT, CDR2 FQDESV, per germline (reference sequence). The CDR3 is 14 residues long. Deletions cut 3 bases from V and 1 base from J, with 9 bases between. The CDR3: CASSLTQSQETQYF. Written as DNA, the CDR3 is TGTGCCAGCAGCTTGACACAAAGCCAAGAGACCCAGTACTTC.

The chain uses TRBV7-3 and TRBJ1-1; tentative D call: TRBD1 (6 bases). The V end was cut by 5 bases, the J end by 5 bases, with 15 bases between. The CDR3 totals 14 residues. In germline, CDR1 is SGHTA, CDR2 FQGTGA. The DNA of the CDR3 is TGTGCCAGCAGCCAGGGGCTCGGACGGACTGAAGCTTTCTTT. Translated, it gives CASSQGLGRTEAFF.

V gene TRBV6-1 combines with J gene TRBJ1-1; D is ambiguous. This CDR3 is 17 amino acids long. Trimming stripped 3 bases from V and 0 bases from J, with 17 bases between. Per the germline V gene, CDR1 is MNHNS and CDR2 is SASEGT. CDR3 amino acids: CASSDLFSGRMNTEAFF. Written as DNA, the CDR3 is TGTGCCAGCAGTGATTTGTTCTCCGGCAGGATGAACACTGAAGCTTTCTTT.

This clone turned up a few times. The CDR3 spells CASSLDRDTEAFF. The CDR3 DNA reads TGTGCCAGCAGCCTCGACAGGGACACTGAAGCTTTCTTT. This chain joins TRBV5-6 and TRBJ1-1; 7 nucleotides align to TRBD1. In germline, CDR1 is SGHDT, CDR2 YYEEEE. V was clipped by 4 bases and J by 3 bases; unmatched bases: 3. The CDR3 extends over 13 amino acids.